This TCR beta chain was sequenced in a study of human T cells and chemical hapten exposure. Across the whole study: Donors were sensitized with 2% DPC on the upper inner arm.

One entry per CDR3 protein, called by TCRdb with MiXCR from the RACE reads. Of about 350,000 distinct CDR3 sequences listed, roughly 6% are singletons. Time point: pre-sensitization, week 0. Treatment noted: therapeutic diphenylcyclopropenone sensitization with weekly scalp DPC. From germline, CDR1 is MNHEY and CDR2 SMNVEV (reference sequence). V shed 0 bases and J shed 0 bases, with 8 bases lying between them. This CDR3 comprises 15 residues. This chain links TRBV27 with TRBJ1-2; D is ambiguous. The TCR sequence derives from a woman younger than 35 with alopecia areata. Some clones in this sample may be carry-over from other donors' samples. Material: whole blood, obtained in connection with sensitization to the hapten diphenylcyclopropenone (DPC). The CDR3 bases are TGTGCCAGCAGTTTATCTGGCAGGTCTAACTATGGCTACACCTTC. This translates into CASSLSGRSNYGYTF.